A single sample is the source of the 28 T cell receptor beta chains below, sequenced in a study of beta chain features in type 1 diabetes. What was sequenced were expressed TCRB transcripts, since all of the isolated RNA had been reverse transcribed. This table comes from immunoSEQ multiplex PCR, and its TCRdb copy is limited to in-frame clones, with some not included. The sample includes some 250,000 clones, around a quarter of them seen just once. Sequencing was performed on central memory CD4+ T cells from blood. The receptors were sampled from a man aged 25-40 years in good health.

The sample holds a few counts of this clone. The chain links TRBV18 to TRBJ2-5; the match to TRBD2 covers 8 bases. Germline CDR1 reads KGHSH; CDR2 reads LQKENI. The CDR3 has 14 residues. The V gene end was trimmed by 6 bases and the J gene end by 2 bases; junction bases not matched to a gene: 5. CDR3 in DNA: TGTGCCAGCTCCCCGACTAGCGCTCAAGAGACCCAGTACTTC. Translating it yields CASSPTSAQETQYF.

The V gene is TRBV11-2, the J gene TRBJ2-2; D call uncertain. The CDR3 has 15 amino acids. Germline assignment: CDR1 SGHAT and CDR2 FQNNGV. The V and J ends lost 7 bases and 2 bases respectively, with 14 bases between them. The chain's CDR3 is CASTLDGSNTGELFF. Written as DNA, the CDR3 is TGTGCCAGCACCCTGGATGGTTCTAACACCGGGGAGCTGTTTTTT.

This chain's CDR3 is CASSPGANSNQPQHF. The CDR3 DNA follows: TGTGCCAGCAGCCCCGGAGCGAATAGCAATCAGCCCCAGCATTTT. The gene calls are TRBV2 and TRBJ1-5, with D hard to call. The CDR3 length is 15 residues. The V end lost 6 bases, the J end lost 0 bases, and 12 bases lay between the germline ends. Germline V gene data show CDR1 as SNHLY and CDR2 as FYNNEI.

This clone was recorded a few times. The chain carries TRBV29-1 and TRBJ1-2; unclear D gene. CDR3 size: 14 residues. V was trimmed by 4 bases and J by 4 bases, leaving 16 bases between them. Germline values: CDR1 SQVTM, CDR2 ANQGSEA. CDR3: CSVVSGGGTYGYTF. The CDR3 nucleotides are TGCAGCGTTGTTTCTGGTGGAGGAACCTATGGCTACACCTTC.

Only one count was recorded for this clone. The rearrangement links TRBV7-8 to TRBJ2-3; 13 bases are shared with TRBD2. The J segment lost 11 bases and the V segment lost 6 bases, leaving 8 bases of the junction unmatched. The CDR3 totals 14 residues. The germline gives CDR1 SGHVS, CDR2 FQNEAQ. CDR3 DNA: TGTGCCAGCAGTGGGACTAGCGGGACGTCAGTGCAGTATTTT. It encodes CASSGTSGTSVQYF.

This clone was detected only a few times. This rearrangement joins TRBV7-2 to TRBJ2-1, with 8 bases lining up with TRBD2. The trim removed 5 bases at V and 10 bases at J, leaving 7 bases unmatched. CDR1 SGHTA and CDR2 FQGNSA come from the germline V gene. The length of the CDR3 is 13 residues. CDR3 sequence reads: CASSPGLAREQFF. The CDR3 DNA reads as TGTGCCAGCAGCCCCGGACTAGCAAGAGAGCAGTTCTTC.

This clone was observed a few times. V is TRBV5-5 and J is TRBJ1-5; possible D gene TRBD1, 5 bases. Per germline, CDR1 SGHKS and CDR2 YYEKEE (reference sequence). The CDR3 is made up of 15 amino acids. Trimming shortened V by 4 bases and J by 2 bases, and 13 bases separated the two germline ends. The CDR3 region is CASSGVGQGNQPQHF. The CDR3 bases are TGTGCCAGCAGCGGGGTGGGGCAGGGCAATCAGCCCCAGCATTTT.

The chain joins TRBV19 to TRBJ2-2, with D possibly matching TRBD2 (5 bases). The V end lost 6 bases, the J end lost 0 bases, and 14 bases lay between the germline ends. This CDR3 spans 16 amino acids. Per the germline V gene, CDR1 is LNHDA and CDR2 is SQIVND (reference sequence). The CDR3 DNA sequence: TGTGCCAGTAGCCGACGGACGGGGTCGAACACCGGGGAGCTGTTTTTT. This codes for CASSRRTGSNTGELFF.

The chain carries TRBV7-2 and TRBJ2-3, with D possibly matching TRBD2 (6 bases). The germline V and J ends were trimmed by 2 bases and 1 base, with 10 bases remaining between them. Per the germline V gene, CDR1 is SGHTA and CDR2 is FQGNSA. The CDR3 is 15 amino acids. CDR3 DNA: TGTGCCAGCAGCTTACAAGCTAGCGGCACAGATACGCAGTATTTT. This sequence encodes CASSLQASGTDTQYF.

This clone was seen a few times. The rearrangement links TRBV11-2 to TRBJ1-5, with D maybe TRBD1 (5 bases). This CDR3 has 13 amino acids. V lost 1 base and J lost 9, with 10 bases in between. Germline-derived CDR1 and CDR2 are SGHAT and FQNNGV. This CDR3 is CASSLAQGLPQHF. The CDR3 DNA reads as TGTGCCAGCAGCTTAGCGCAGGGCCTGCCCCAGCATTTT.

This clone showed up just a few times. This chain uses TRBV7-9 with TRBJ1-1; weak D call: TRBD1 (6 bases). The germline V gene has CDR1 SEHNR and CDR2 FQNEAQ (reference sequence). The CDR3 covers 13 residues. The V end lost 8 bases, the J end lost 4 bases, and 14 bases lay between the germline ends. CDR3 DNA sequence: TGTGCCAGCGACCGAGGAGGGGGCACTGAAGCTTTCTTT. Protein sequence: CASDRGGGTEAFF.

This clone appeared a few times. This chain joins TRBV18 and TRBJ2-1, with D possibly being TRBD1 (6 bases). Germline values: CDR1 KGHSH, CDR2 LQKENI. This CDR3 contains 14 residues. Between the trimmed V and J ends, which lost 4 bases and 4 bases, there was a span of 11 bases. CDR3 in DNA: TGTGCCAGCTCACTTACAGGACAGTACAATGAGCAGTTCTTC. Translating gives CASSLTGQYNEQFF.

This clone appeared a few times. The chain recombines TRBV7-2 with TRBJ2-2, with TRBD1 matching over 7 bases. This CDR3 comprises 14 residues. Trimming at V came to 5 bases and at J to 7 bases, leaving 7 bases not matched to a gene. Germline loops: CDR1 SGHTA, CDR2 FQGNSA. CDR3 sequence (DNA): TGTGCCAGCAGCCTCGGACAGGTCGGCGGGGAGCTGTTTTTT. Amino acids: CASSLGQVGGELFF. The complete variable domain, with remaining parts taken from reference TRBV7-2 and TRBJ2-2, reads GAGVSQSPSNKVTEKGKDVELRCDPISGHTALYWYRQSLGQGLEFLIYFQGNSAPDKSGLPSDRFSAERTGGSVSTLTIQRTQQEDSAVYLCASSLGQVGGELFFGEGSRLTVL.

The chain joins TRBV6-1 to TRBJ1-1; D not resolved. The V gene's germline CDR1 is MNHNS and CDR2 SASEGT. This CDR3 region has 13 residues. The V gene lost 4 bases and the J gene lost 5 bases, with 11 bases spanning the gap. For the CDR3, the DNA is TGTGCCAGCAGTGTGCTACAACAGACTGAAGCTTTCTTT. It is translated as CASSVLQQTEAFF.

This chain joins TRBV11-2 and TRBJ2-3, with D possibly TRBD2 on 5 matching bases. Per germline, CDR1 SGHAT and CDR2 FQNNGV. V was cut by 4 bases and J by 4 bases, with 9 bases left in between. This CDR3 spans 13 amino acids. The CDR3 loop reads CASSSGTADTQYF. CDR3 in DNA: TGTGCCAGCAGCTCGGGAACGGCAGATACGCAGTATTTT.

This clone turned up a few times. The chain uses TRBV29-1 and TRBJ2-1, with 8 bases that match TRBD1. The CDR3 is 14 amino acids. V shed 4 bases, J shed 3 bases, and the junction held 5 bases outside the gene matches. The germline CDR1 and CDR2 sequences are SQVTM and ANQGSEA. CDR3 protein: CSVGRQGFYNEQFF. The CDR3 region has the DNA TGCAGCGTTGGAAGACAGGGGTTCTACAATGAGCAGTTCTTC.

This clone has a count of ten or more. The J gene is TRBJ1-2, the V gene TRBV10-3, with 10 bases lining up with TRBD1. With 7 bases clipped from V and 8 bases from J, the junction kept 10 bases outside the gene matches. Germline V lookup: CDR1 ENHRY, CDR2 SYGVKD. The CDR3 extends over 14 amino acids. CDR3 coding DNA: TGTGCCATCACCTCCCGACAGGGGGCGCGGGGCTACACCTTC. Protein product: CAITSRQGARGYTF.

With regard to this clone: A much larger clone differs from this one at a single base, so this may be a read error. The gene calls are TRBV11-3 and TRBJ2-5, with 13 positions matching TRBD2. Germline CDR1 SGHNT, CDR2 YENEEA. V trimming: 5 bases; J trimming: 5 bases; junction bases outside the gene matches: 5. The length of the CDR3 is 15 residues. CDR3 in amino acids: CASSPGLAGTETQYF. The DNA for the CDR3 is TGTGCCAGCAGCCCGGGACTAGCGGGAACGGAGACCCAGTACTTC.

The CDR3 DNA follows: TGCGCCAGCAGCCGCTCGGGCGGGGGGCCTAATGAGCAGTTCTTC. Translated: CASSRSGGGPNEQFF. The chain uses TRBV4-1 and TRBJ2-1, with 8 bases fitting TRBD2. The CDR3 has 15 amino acids. With V trimmed by 4 bases and J by 7 bases, 9 bases remained unmatched. The germline V gene has CDR1 MGHRA and CDR2 YSYEKL.

V and J are TRBV5-6 and TRBJ2-3, with no clear D. V was pared by 4 bases and J by 2 bases, with 11 bases between. The CDR3 covers 14 residues. CDR1 and CDR2 (germline): SGHDT, YYEEEE. Written as DNA, the CDR3 is TGTGCCAGCAGCCCGGACGCCGTCACAGATACGCAGTATTTT. Protein product: CASSPDAVTDTQYF.

The chain has TRBV5-1 and TRBJ2-7, with 10 bases matching TRBD2. This CDR3 has 15 amino acids. Germline trimming cut 4 bases from V and 3 bases from J; bases unmatched to any gene: 7. Germline V gene lookup returns CDR1 SGHRS and CDR2 YFSETQ. The CDR3 sequence: CASSPEVAGGYEQYF. The CDR3 bases are TGCGCCAGCAGCCCGGAGGTAGCGGGGGGCTACGAGCAGTACTTC.

Of note for this clone: The sample has other DNA sequences that encode this CDR3 too. This rearrangement joins TRBV5-1 to TRBJ2-5; 9 bases line up with TRBD1. The CDR3 contains 15 residues. V lost 0 bases to trimming and J lost 5 bases; unmatched junction nucleotides: 5. Germline V gene data show CDR1 as SGHRS and CDR2 as YFSETQ. The CDR3 region is CASSLAGQGGETQYF. CDR3 nucleotide sequence: TGCGCCAGCAGCTTGGCGGGACAGGGTGGTGAGACCCAGTACTTC.

This clone was observed a handful of times. This chain joins TRBV7-2 and TRBJ2-5; weak D call: TRBD1 (6 bases). Trimming stripped 5 bases from V and 4 bases from J, with 17 bases between. Germline V gene sequence: CDR1 SGHTA, CDR2 FQGNSA. This CDR3 region has 15 residues. DNA of the CDR3: TGTGCCAGCAGCCGCGCATCGGGACAACCAGAGACCCAGTACTTC. It codes for CASSRASGQPETQYF.

This clone occurred a few times. The chain has TRBV7-2 and TRBJ2-3; 8 bases agree with TRBD2. J was trimmed by 0 bases and V by 5 bases; bases with no gene match: 4. CDR1 is SGHTA, CDR2 FQGNSA, per germline. This CDR3 has 15 amino acids. The CDR3 nucleotides read TGTGCCAGCAGCCCTAGCGGGTCTAGCACAGATACGCAGTATTTT. Amino acids: CASSPSGSSTDTQYF.

This chain links TRBV5-1 with TRBJ2-2; D may be TRBD1 (6 bases). The V gene's germline CDR1 is SGHRS and CDR2 YFSETQ. This CDR3 comprises 15 residues. Trimming took 4 bases from V and 2 from J, leaving 12 bases between them. The DNA for the CDR3 is TGCGCCAGCAGCCCCCGGACAGTCAACACCGGGGAGCTGTTTTTT. Protein product: CASSPRTVNTGELFF.

J is TRBJ2-7 and V is TRBV2; TRBD2 agrees at 8 bases. The CDR3 totals 14 residues. With V trimmed by 3 bases and J by 7 bases, 8 bases remained unmatched. Germline CDR1 is SNHLY and CDR2 is FYNNEI. The CDR3 loop reads CASSDSGGHQEQYF. The CDR3 nucleotides read TGTGCCAGCAGTGATTCGGGAGGGCATCAGGAGCAGTACTTC.

This clone was detected ten times or more. This rearrangement joins TRBV5-5 to TRBJ1-3; no clear D. The CDR3 length is 14 residues. Germline V CDR1 and CDR2: SGHKS, YYEKEE (reference sequence). Trimming removed 6 bases from V and 0 bases from J, with 10 bases in between. CDR3 protein: CASNREISGNTIYF. DNA for the CDR3: TGTGCCAGCAATCGGGAGATCTCTGGAAACACCATATATTTT.

This clone was counted many times. The rearrangement uses TRBV5-6 and TRBJ2-1, with unresolved D. V lost 2 bases and J 1 base, leaving 22 bases between the germline ends. The V gene's germline CDR1 is SGHDT and CDR2 YYEEEE. The CDR3 extends over 19 amino acids. In DNA, the CDR3 is TGTGCCAGCAGCTTAAGGTTCGTTAGCTCCGCTAGATCCTACAATGAGCAGTTCTTC. The encoded protein is CASSLRFVSSARSYNEQFF.